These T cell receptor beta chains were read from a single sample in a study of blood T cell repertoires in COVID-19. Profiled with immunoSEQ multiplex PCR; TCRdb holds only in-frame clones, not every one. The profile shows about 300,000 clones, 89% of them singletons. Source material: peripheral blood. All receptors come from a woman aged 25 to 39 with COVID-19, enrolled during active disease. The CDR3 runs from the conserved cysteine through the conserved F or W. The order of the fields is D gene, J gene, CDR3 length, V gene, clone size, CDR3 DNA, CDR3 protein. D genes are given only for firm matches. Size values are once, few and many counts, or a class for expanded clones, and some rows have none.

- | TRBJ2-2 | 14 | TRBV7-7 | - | TGTGCCAGCAGCACCACTCGGGGCACCGGGGAGCTGTTTTTT | CASSTTRGTGELFF
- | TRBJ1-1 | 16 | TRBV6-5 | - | TGTGCCAGCAGTTACTCGAGGGGGGGCCGGAACACTGAAGCTTTCTTT | CASSYSRGGRNTEAFF
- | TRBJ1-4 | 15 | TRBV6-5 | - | TGTGCCAGCAGCCGAACAGTCGCAACTAATGAAAAACTGTTTTTT | CASSRTVATNEKLFF
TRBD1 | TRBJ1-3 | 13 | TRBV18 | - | TGTGCCAGCACGACAGGGACTGGAAACACCATATATTTT | CASTTGTGNTIYF
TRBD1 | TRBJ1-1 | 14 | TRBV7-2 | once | TGTGCCAGCAGCTTAATTGGACAGGGTGAGAAAGCTTTCTTT | CASSLIGQGEKAFF
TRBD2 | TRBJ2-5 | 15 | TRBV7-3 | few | TGTGCCAGCAGCCGGACTAGCGGGGCCCAAGAGACCCAGTACTTC | CASSRTSGAQETQYF
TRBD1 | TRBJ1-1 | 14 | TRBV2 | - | TGTGCCAGCACTCCGGACAGGGGGGCCACTGAAGCTTTCTTT | CASTPDRGATEAFF
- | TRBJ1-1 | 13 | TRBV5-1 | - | TGCGCCAGCAGCTTGGCAGGGAACACTGAAGCTTTCTTT | CASSLAGNTEAFF
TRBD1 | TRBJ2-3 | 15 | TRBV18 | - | TGTGCCAGCTCATCAGGGACAGGGCTAACAGATACGCAGTATTTT | CASSSGTGLTDTQYF
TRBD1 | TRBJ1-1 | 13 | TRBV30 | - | TGTGCCTGGAGTACCAACCGGGACAGGGAAGCTTTCTTT | CAWSTNRDREAFF
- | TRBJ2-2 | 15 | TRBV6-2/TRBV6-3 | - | TGTGCCAGCAGTCCCGGAGGGGGCGGCACCGGGGAGCTGTTTTTT | CASSPGGGGTGELFF
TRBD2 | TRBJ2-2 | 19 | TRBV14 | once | TGTGCCAGCAGCCCAGGGACTAGCGGGGGGCCCGCGAACACCGGGGAGCTGTTTTTT | CASSPGTSGGPANTGELFF
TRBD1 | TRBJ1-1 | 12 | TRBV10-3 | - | TGTGCCACTAGTCTGTACAGGGGTAAAGCTTTCTTT | CATSLYRGKAFF
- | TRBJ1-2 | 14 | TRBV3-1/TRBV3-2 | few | TGTGCCAGCAGCCAAGGCAGTCCTAACTATGGCTACACCTTC | CASSQGSPNYGYTF
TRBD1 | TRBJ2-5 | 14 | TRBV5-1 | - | TGCGCCAGCAGCCTTGACAGGGGTCAAGAGACCCAGTACTTC | CASSLDRGQETQYF
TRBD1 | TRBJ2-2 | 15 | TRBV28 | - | TGTGCCAGCAGGCCCGGGACAGGGAACACCGGGGAGCTGTTTTTT | CASRPGTGNTGELFF
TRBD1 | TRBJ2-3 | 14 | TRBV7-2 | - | TGTGCCAGCACCGGACAGGGAGTCACAGATACGCAGTATTTT | CASTGQGVTDTQYF
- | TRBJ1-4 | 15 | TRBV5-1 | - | TGCGCCAGCAGCTTGGAACTTGCAACTAATGAAAAACTGTTTTTT | CASSLELATNEKLFF
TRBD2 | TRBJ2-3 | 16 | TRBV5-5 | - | TGTGCCAGCAGCTTATCAGCGGGGACTTCCACAGATACGCAGTATTTT | CASSLSAGTSTDTQYF
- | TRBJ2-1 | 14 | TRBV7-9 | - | TGTGCCAGCAGCTTAGAGGTAGGGGCCAATGAGCAGTTCTTC | CASSLEVGANEQFF
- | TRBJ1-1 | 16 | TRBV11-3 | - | TGTGCCAGCGGGCCCGGGGGTGTACGAGCGAACACTGAAGCTTTCTTT | CASGPGGVRANTEAFF
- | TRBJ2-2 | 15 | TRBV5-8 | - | TGTGCCAGCAGCTTCCAGACAGGGAACACCGGGGAGCTGTTTTTT | CASSFQTGNTGELFF
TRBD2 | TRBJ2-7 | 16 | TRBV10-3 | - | TGTGCCATCAGTGACGGAACTAGCGGGGGATTCTACGAGCAGTACTTC | CAISDGTSGGFYEQYF
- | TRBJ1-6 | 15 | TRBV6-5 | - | TGTGCCAGCAGTTACGAGGCAGGGAAAAATTCACCCCTCCACTTT | CASSYEAGKNSPLHF
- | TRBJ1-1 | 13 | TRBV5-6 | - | TGTGCCAGCAGCTTGGGTGCGGGTGGTGAAGCTTTCTTT | CASSLGAGGEAFF
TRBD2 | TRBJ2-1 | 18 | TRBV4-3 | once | TGCGCCAGCAGCCAAGGAGGTGGGAGCGGGGGGGCCTACAATGAGCAGTTCTTC | CASSQGGGSGGAYNEQFF
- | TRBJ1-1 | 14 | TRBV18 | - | TGTGCCAGCTCACCCAGTACAGGGTCCACTGAAGCTTTCTTT | CASSPSTGSTEAFF
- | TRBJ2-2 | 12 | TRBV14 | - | TGTGCCAGCAGGGCATCCTCCGGGGAGCTGTTTTTT | CASRASSGELFF
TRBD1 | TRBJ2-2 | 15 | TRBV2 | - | TGTGCCATCAACGGACGGGACAGCAAGACCGGGGAGCTGTTTTTT | CAINGRDSKTGELFF
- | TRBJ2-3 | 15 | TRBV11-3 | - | TGTGCCAGCAGCCTTCAGGGGTATGGCACAGATACGCAGTATTTT | CASSLQGYGTDTQYF
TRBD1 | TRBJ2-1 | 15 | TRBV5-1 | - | TGCGCCAGCAGCTGGGGCGGGACAGGTTCGGATGAGCAGTTCTTC | CASSWGGTGSDEQFF
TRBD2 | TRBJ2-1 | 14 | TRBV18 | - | TGTGCCAGCTCACCTCAGACTAGCGGGGGTCAGCAGTTCTTC | CASSPQTSGGQQFF
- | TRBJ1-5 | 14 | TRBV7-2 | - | TGTGCCAGCAGCCCAGACAGCCGCAATCAGCCCCAGCATTTT | CASSPDSRNQPQHF
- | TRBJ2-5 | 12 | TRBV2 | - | TGTGCCAGCAATTGGGGGCCTGAGACCCAGTACTTC | CASNWGPETQYF
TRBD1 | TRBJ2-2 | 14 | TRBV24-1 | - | TGTGCCACCAGGGGACAGGGGGTCACCGGGGAGCTGTTTTTT | CATRGQGVTGELFF
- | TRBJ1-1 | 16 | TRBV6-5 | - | TGTGCCAGCAGTTACTCATTCAAGGGGATCGTCACTGAAGCTTTCTTT | CASSYSFKGIVTEAFF
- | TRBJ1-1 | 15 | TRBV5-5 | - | TGTGCCAGCAGCTTGGGGGCAGGGTGGGACACTGAAGCTTTCTTT | CASSLGAGWDTEAFF